The 28 T cell receptor beta chains given below trace back to one sample, sequenced in a study of blood T cell repertoires in COVID-19. Repertoires were generated with immunoSEQ multiplex PCR, while TCRdb's copy carries only in-frame clones and drops some. The top ten hold more than 9% of the sample, which has over 70,000 clones, roughly four fifths seen once. Sequenced sample: peripheral blood. These receptors came from a man aged 55-75 years with acute or convalescent COVID-19.

This rearrangement joins TRBV28 to TRBJ2-7; 7 bases align to TRBD1. CDR3 length: 13 amino acids. Germline lookup yields CDR1 MDHEN and CDR2 SYDVKM. J gave up 6 bases and V 6 bases, and 8 bases lay outside the gene matches. CDR3 loop: CASSRTQGSEQYF. In nucleotides, the CDR3 is TGTGCCAGCAGCCGGACACAGGGGAGCGAGCAGTACTTC.

J is TRBJ2-3 and V is TRBV7-9; 11 nucleotides align to TRBD1. The length of the CDR3 is 14 residues. The J segment lost 6 bases and the V segment lost 5 bases, leaving 4 bases of the junction unmatched. CDR1 is SEHNR, CDR2 FQNEAQ, per germline (reference sequence). The CDR3 here is CASSTGQGADTQYF. The CDR3 DNA reads as TGTGCCAGCAGCACCGGACAGGGGGCCGATACGCAGTATTTT.

The V call is TRBV7-9, the J call TRBJ1-2; D remains ambiguous. CDR3 size: 13 residues. Germline V gene data show CDR1 as SEHNR and CDR2 as FQNEAQ (reference sequence). The V and J ends lost 1 base and 4 bases respectively, with 7 bases between them. Written as DNA, the CDR3 is TGTGCCAGCAGCTTAGGCGGGAGCTATGGCTACACCTTC. Its translation: CASSLGGSYGYTF.

The sample holds one count of this clone. The chain recombines TRBV4-3 with TRBJ1-4; TRBD1 is a possible D gene (6 bases). Trimming removed 0 bases at V and 14 bases at J, with 16 bases between. This CDR3 has 14 amino acids. Germline V CDR1 and CDR2: LGHNA, YSLEER. DNA of the CDR3: TGCGCCAGCAGCCAAGATCGGGGGGGGCGCAGTCTGTTTTTT. Protein: CASSQDRGGRSLFF.

A word on this clone: At one end the junction does not follow the germline gene, possibly because of a read error. This chain joins TRBV6-5 and TRBJ2-4; D perhaps matches TRBD1 (6 bases). Germline V gene lookup returns CDR1 MNHEY and CDR2 SVGAGI. The CDR3 sequence is 15 residues long. The CDR3 sequence: CASSDSGEGGNIQYF. The CDR3, as DNA: TGTGCCAGCAGTGACTCTGGAGAAGGGGGAAACATTCAGTACTTC.

This chain links TRBV5-1 with TRBJ2-1; TRBD2 agrees at 11 bases. J lost 3 bases, V lost 8 bases, and 4 bases had no gene match. The CDR3 spans 14 residues. The V gene's germline CDR1 is SGHRS and CDR2 YFSETQ. For the CDR3, the DNA is TGCGCCAGGAAGGGACTAGCGGACTACAATGAGCAGTTCTTC. This translates into CARKGLADYNEQFF.

This clone was found many times. V and J are TRBV28 and TRBJ1-2; no firm D call. The ends were cut back, 2 bases at V and 8 bases at J, with 15 bases in the middle. The CDR3 consists of 14 residues. The germline V gene encodes CDR1 MDHEN and CDR2 SYDVKM. The CDR3 bases are TGTGCCAGCAGTTTACCGGCGGGAGGGCGAGGCTACACCTTC. Amino acids: CASSLPAGGRGYTF.

The chain employs TRBV4-1 and TRBJ2-2, with a weak D call TRBD1 (5 bases). CDR3 size: 13 residues. Germline V gives CDR1 MGHRA, CDR2 YSYEKL. V was pared by 7 bases and J by 7 bases, with 13 bases between. The CDR3 DNA is TGCGCCAGCACCCCTGCCCAGGGCGGGGAGCTGTTTTTT. Translating it yields CASTPAQGGELFF.

This clone was found once. The rearrangement joins TRBV7-8 to TRBJ2-3; 9 nucleotides align to TRBD1. The J segment lost 0 bases and the V segment lost 7 bases, leaving 5 bases of the junction unmatched. The CDR3 loop spans 15 amino acids. Germline CDR1 is SGHVS and CDR2 is FQNEAQ. The CDR3 bases are TGTGCCAGCAACCTACAGGGGGCTAGCACAGATACGCAGTATTTT. Encoded protein: CASNLQGASTDTQYF. Full variable domain (outside the CDR3, taken from reference TRBV7-8 and TRBJ2-3): GAGVSQSPRYKVAKRGQDVALRCDPISGHVSLFWYQQALGQGPEFLTYFQNEAQLDKSGLPSDRFFAERPEGSVSTLKIQRTQQEDSAVYLCASNLQGASTDTQYFGPGTRLTVL.

The rearrangement links TRBV18 to TRBJ2-1; 13 positions match TRBD2. CDR1 and CDR2 (germline): KGHSH, LQKENI. V gave up 3 bases and J gave up 8 bases; unmatched junction bases: 7. The CDR3 loop spans 16 amino acids. The CDR3: CASSPRTSGGVDEQFF. The CDR3 DNA reads as TGTGCCAGCTCACCCCGGACTAGCGGGGGAGTGGATGAGCAGTTCTTC.

J is TRBJ1-5 and V is TRBV5-1; D ambiguous. The CDR3 loop spans 14 amino acids. Trimming removed 0 bases at V and 2 bases at J, with 6 bases between. The V gene's germline CDR1 is SGHRS and CDR2 YFSETQ. The DNA of the CDR3 is TGCGCCAGCAGCTTGGGGCACGGCAATCAGCCCCAGCATTTT. It encodes CASSLGHGNQPQHF.

The V gene is TRBV10-1, the J gene TRBJ2-1; a weak D match, TRBD2 (6 bases). This CDR3 has 12 amino acids. With 11 bases removed from V and 7 bases from J, the gap between germline ends came to 15 bases. The V gene's germline CDR1 is WNHNN and CDR2 SYGVQD (reference sequence). The DNA for the CDR3 is TGCGCCCTGAGACGGGGGAGGAATGAGCAGTTCTTC. Protein product: CALRRGRNEQFF.

The chain uses TRBV7-2 and TRBJ2-3; 11 nucleotides line up with TRBD2. V lost 1 base and J lost 0; bases outside the gene matches: 6. The CDR3 is 18 residues long. Germline lookup yields CDR1 SGHTA and CDR2 FQGNSA. The chain's CDR3 is CASSLDRLAGRSTDTQYF. The CDR3 bases are TGTGCCAGCAGCTTAGATAGACTAGCGGGACGGAGCACAGATACGCAGTATTTT.

Only a few counts were recorded for this clone. The CDR3 reads CASSVEQLAKNIQYF. DNA of the CDR3: TGTGCCAGCAGTGTTGAACAGCTAGCCAAAAACATTCAGTACTTC. V is TRBV2 and J is TRBJ2-4; D unresolved. V dropped 4 bases and J dropped 0 bases, with 10 bases sitting between them. The length of the CDR3 is 15 residues. Germline V lookup: CDR1 SNHLY, CDR2 FYNNEI.

Turning to this clone: The junction shows a germline mismatch at one end, possibly a read error. The CDR3 DNA follows: TGTGCTAGCAGCTATGGACTAGCGGGGGTTGGCACCCAGTACTTC. Translating gives CASSYGLAGVGTQYF. The chain joins TRBV7-7 to TRBJ2-5, with 13 bases matching TRBD2. From germline, CDR1 is SSHAT and CDR2 FNYEAQ (reference sequence). This CDR3 is 15 amino acids long. The full variable domain, its missing parts supplied by reference TRBV7-7 and TRBJ2-5, is GAGVSQSPRYKVTKRGQDVTLRCDPISSHATLYWYQQALGQGPEFLTYFNYEAQPDKSGLPSDRFSAERPEGSISTLTIQRTEQRDSAMYRCASSYGLAGVGTQYFGPGTRLLVL.

This sequence joins TRBV4-1 and TRBJ2-1, with TRBD2 identical over 13 bases. V lost 3 bases to trimming and J lost 6 bases; unmatched junction nucleotides: 8. Germline lookup yields CDR1 MGHRA and CDR2 YSYEKL. The CDR3 loop spans 17 amino acids. CDR3 sequence (DNA): TGCGCCAGCAGCCATTACCAAACTAGCGGGAGGGGCAATGAGCAGTTCTTC. Translation gives CASSHYQTSGRGNEQFF.

This chain connects TRBV3-1 (or the pseudogene TRBV3-2) to TRBJ2-1; D remains ambiguous. Trimming removed 0 bases at V and 6 bases at J, with 9 bases between. Per the germline V gene, CDR1 is LGHDT and CDR2 is YNNKEL (reference sequence). The CDR3 runs to 14 residues. The CDR3 spells CASSQEATLNEQFF. Written as DNA, the CDR3 is TGTGCCAGCAGCCAAGAGGCGACTCTCAATGAGCAGTTCTTC.

This chain uses TRBV19 with TRBJ1-1, with D hard to call. CDR3 length equals 12 residues. Germline CDR1 and CDR2: LNHDA and SQIVND (reference sequence). Trimming stripped 6 bases from V and 8 bases from J, with 13 bases between. The CDR3 region has the DNA TGTGCCAGTAGGGGCCCCGTCACGGAAGCTTTCTTT. This sequence encodes CASRGPVTEAFF.

J is TRBJ1-1 and V is TRBV19; tentatively, D is TRBD1 (6 bases). From germline, CDR1 is LNHDA and CDR2 SQIVND (reference sequence). CDR3 length equals 16 residues. Trimming stripped 3 bases from V and 4 bases from J, with 18 bases between. CDR3 in amino acids: CASSMRQGPLGTEAFF. The CDR3 nucleotides read TGTGCCAGTAGTATGCGGCAGGGGCCTTTGGGCACTGAAGCTTTCTTT.

This rearrangement joins TRBV11-2 to TRBJ2-5; a possible D gene is TRBD2 (6 bases). V gave up 5 bases and J gave up 4 bases, with 20 bases separating them. The CDR3 loop spans 16 amino acids. Germline V CDR1 and CDR2: SGHAT, FQNNGV. As DNA, the CDR3 is TGTGCCAGCAGCCTAAGACGGGGGTTGCTGGCAGAGACCCAGTACTTC. Protein sequence: CASSLRRGLLAETQYF. The variable domain in full, completed from reference TRBV11-2 and TRBJ2-5, reads EAGVAQSPRYKIIEKRQSVAFWCNPISGHATLYWYQQILGQGPKLLIQFQNNGVVDDSQLPKDRFSAERLKGVDSTLKIQPAKLEDSAVYLCASSLRRGLLAETQYFGPGTRLLVL.

The chain uses TRBV11-3 and TRBJ2-1; the D is unclear. Germline V gives CDR1 SGHNT, CDR2 YENEEA. Trimming shortened V by 4 bases and J by 10 bases, and 14 bases separated the two germline ends. The CDR3 is 13 residues long. The CDR3 loop is CASSWAPGGEQFF. For the CDR3, the DNA is TGTGCCAGCAGCTGGGCCCCTGGTGGGGAGCAGTTCTTC.

The V and J genes are TRBV11-2 and TRBJ1-1; D is perhaps TRBD1 (5 bases). Germline CDR1 SGHAT, CDR2 FQNNGV. V gave up 2 bases and J gave up 1 base, with 11 bases separating them. CDR3 size: 15 residues. In nucleotides, the CDR3 is TGTGCCAGCAGCTTACAGGGCGCCGGGAACACTGAAGCTTTCTTT. Translating it yields CASSLQGAGNTEAFF.

This rearrangement joins TRBV19 to TRBJ1-1, with D perhaps TRBD1 (6 bases). Trimming took off 5 bases at V and 1 base at J, with 11 bases between the two ends. CDR1 and CDR2 from the germline V gene are LNHDA and SQIVND (reference sequence). CDR3 size: 14 residues. Here the CDR3 DNA reads TGTGCCAGTAGTCCCAGGGGAGCGAACACTGAAGCTTTCTTT. This codes for CASSPRGANTEAFF.

The chain combines TRBV9 with TRBJ2-7; D is perhaps TRBD1 (5 bases). CDR3 length: 15 residues. Trimming removed 0 bases at V and 7 bases at J, with 17 bases between. From germline, CDR1 is SGDLS and CDR2 YYNGEE. The CDR3 protein is CASSVAPDRFREQYF. The DNA for the CDR3 is TGTGCCAGCAGCGTAGCGCCAGACAGATTTCGAGAGCAGTACTTC.

The chain combines TRBV18 with TRBJ1-1, with 10 bases aligning to TRBD1. The CDR3 consists of 16 residues. V was pared by 2 bases and J by 0 bases, with 3 bases of the junction left unmatched. CDR1 KGHSH and CDR2 LQKENI come from the germline V gene. CDR3 protein: CASSPWGQGMNTEAFF. As DNA, the CDR3 is TGTGCCAGCTCACCATGGGGACAGGGGATGAACACTGAAGCTTTCTTT. Combining the CDR3 with reference TRBV18 and TRBJ1-1 gives the whole variable domain NAGVMQNPRHLVRRRGQEARLRCSPMKGHSHVYWYRQLPEEGLKFMVYLQKENIIDESGMPKERFSAEFPKEGPSILRIQQVVRGDSAAYFCASSPWGQGMNTEAFFGQGTRLTVV.

The V gene is TRBV5-8, the J gene TRBJ2-3; 14 nucleotides align to TRBD2. The CDR3 has 17 residues. Germline-derived CDR1 and CDR2 are SGHTS and YDEGEE. Trimming cost V 0 bases and J 0 bases; bases outside gene matches: 0. The DNA for the CDR3 is TGTGCCAGCAGCTTGGGACTAGCGGGAGGGAGCACAGATACGCAGTATTTT. Its translation: CASSLGLAGGSTDTQYF.

V usage is TRBV5-1 and J usage is TRBJ2-1; 14 bases match TRBD2. Germline values: CDR1 SGHRS, CDR2 YFSETQ. J was trimmed by 0 bases and V by 3 bases; bases with no gene match: 11. CDR3 length: 20 amino acids. CDR3: CASSYGLAGGHLSSYNEQFF. The CDR3 DNA reads as TGCGCCAGCAGCTACGGACTAGCGGGAGGCCACCTCAGCTCCTACAATGAGCAGTTCTTC. Using reference TRBV5-1 and TRBJ2-1 for the parts outside the CDR3, the full variable domain is KAGVTQTPRYLIKTRGQQVTLSCSPISGHRSVSWYQQTPGQGLQFLFEYFSETQRNKGNFPGRFSGRQFSNSRSEMNVSTLELGDSALYLCASSYGLAGGHLSSYNEQFFGPGTRLTVL.

The rearrangement joins TRBV3-1 (or the pseudogene TRBV3-2) to TRBJ2-7, with 10 bases that match TRBD2. Germline V gene sequence: CDR1 LGHDT, CDR2 YNNKEL (reference sequence). The length of the CDR3 is 15 residues. After removal of 7 bases from V and 3 bases from J, the junction contained 9 bases not matched to a gene. The CDR3 sequence is CASTPLAGANYEQYF. CDR3 DNA sequence: TGTGCCAGCACCCCGCTAGCGGGAGCGAACTACGAGCAGTACTTC.